This T cell receptor (beta chain) originates from a study of blood T cell repertoires in COVID-19. Study-level background: Donors in the United States, Italy and Spain gave samples during acute or convalescent COVID-19. T cells, B-cell-depleted T cells, or PBMCs provided the cDNA or gDNA that served as material.

In the original workflow: Estimated nucleated cell counts came from reference gene primer amplification. Assay used: immunoSEQ multiplex PCR; TCRdb lists only in-frame clones, some missing. D and trimming come from the DNA, and the V and J calls and clone size come from that table. The sample holds around 130,000 clones, about 88% seen once. The clonotype comes from a man aged 50-59 years with active COVID-19. The sequenced material came from peripheral blood.

CDR3 residues: CASSLGGYPTGGYTF. Written as DNA, the CDR3 is TGTGCCAGCAGCTTGGGGGGTTACCCGACAGGAGGCTACACCTTC. The chain combines TRBV5-4 with TRBJ1-2; maybe TRBD1 (6 bases). Between the trimmed V and J ends, which lost 0 bases and 8 bases, there was a span of 17 bases. Germline-derived CDR1 and CDR2 are SGHNT and YYREEE (reference sequence). CDR3 size: 15 residues.